This T cell receptor beta chain was identified in a study of identifying expanded T cells in peripheral blood. Collection occurred without any documented infections or immune events in donors. In the case of this clone: Its antigen is still unknown.

V dropped 4 bases and J dropped 6 bases, with 12 bases sitting between them. The CDR3 extends over 13 amino acids. Germline V gives CDR1 LNHDA, CDR2 SQIVND (reference sequence). Points from the study as a whole: Differentially abundant clones: 0.95 to 1.5 between replicates, just under 17 at two to three weeks, less than 20 at four. Approximately two-week clone count variance significantly increased as total template count grew.

Clones were read by immunoSEQ multiplex PCR, and TCRdb kept only the in-frame ones, dropping some. The sample carries approximately 97,000 clones, 70% to 90% recorded once. Sequencing used blood. V gene TRBV19 combines with J gene TRBJ1-1, with a weak D call TRBD1 (6 bases). The clonotype comes from a person aged 18 to 75 in good health. CDR3 residues: CASSTLQGPEAFF. Written as DNA, the CDR3 is TGTGCCAGTAGTACCCTACAGGGTCCTGAAGCTTTCTTT.